These T cell receptor beta chains were read from a single sample in a study of blood T cells in healthy people across ages. MiXCR, applied by TCRdb to the 5' RACE reads, yields one record per CDR3 protein. The sample has some 1.1 million distinct CDR3 sequences; roughly two fifths are singletons. The sample was blood. The receptor source for this set is a young man in good health. Each CDR3 is given with its conserved first and last residue. The D gene is left open where the match is weak. Rows give clone size only sometimes, using once, few, many, or a class for an expanded clone.

d_gene	v_gene	j_gene	abundance	CDR3aa	CDR3nt
NA	TRBV6-2/TRBV6-3	TRBJ2-3	NA	CAIRRRHLSDTQYF	TGTGCCATCCGGCGCCGTCATCTTTCAGATACGCAGTATTTT
NA	TRBV29-1	TRBJ2-1	many	CSVEWQEEQFF	TGCAGCGTTGAATGGCAGGAGGAGCAGTTCTTC
TRBD1	TRBV20-1	TRBJ2-5	NA	CSANPTGGWGEQYF	TGCAGTGCTAATCCTACAGGGGGGTGGGGTGAGCAGTACTTC
NA	TRBV11-3	TRBJ2-1	few	CASSFVVRGVTFYNEQFF	TGTGCCAGCAGCTTTGTCGTCAGGGGGGTAACTTTCTACAATGAGCAGTTCTTC
NA	TRBV7-9	TRBJ1-2	NA	CASSLDSWRGYTF	TGTGCCAGCAGCTTAGACAGCTGGAGGGGCTACACCTTC
TRBD2	TRBV20-1	TRBJ2-7	NA	CSAREDGGSFYEQYF	TGCAGTGCTAGAGAGGACGGGGGGTCGTTCTACGAGCAGTACTTC
NA	TRBV5-1	TRBJ2-1	few	CASSLSPVGYNEQFF	TGCGCCAGCAGCTTGTCCCCGGTCGGGTACAATGAGCAGTTCTTC
NA	TRBV11-1	TRBJ2-1	few	CASSFLDFSPPDEQFF	TGTGCCAGCAGCTTCTTGGACTTTTCTCCTCCAGATGAGCAGTTCTTC
NA	TRBV7-2	TRBJ2-7	NA	CASSLDVFSEQYF	TGTGCCAGCAGCTTAGACGTTTTTAGCGAGCAGTACTTC
NA	TRBV7-2	TRBJ2-3	NA	CASSGPELGGVSTDTQYF	TGTGCCAGCAGCGGCCCCGAATTAGGGGGGGTAAGCACAGATACGCAGTATTTT
NA	TRBV10-3	TRBJ1-5	NA	CAISESDLRNQPQHF	TGTGCCATCAGTGAGTCGGATTTGAGGAATCAGCCCCAGCATTTT
TRBD2	TRBV9	TRBJ2-3	once	CVSSVVGRELAGRTDTQYF	TGTGTCAGCAGCGTAGTCGGGCGAGAACTAGCGGGGCGCACAGATACGCAGTATTTT
NA	TRBV12-3/TRBV12-4	TRBJ2-3	few	CASSLALEKASTDTQYF	TGTGCCAGCAGTTTAGCGCTAGAGAAAGCTAGCACAGATACGCAGTATTTT
NA	TRBV25-1	TRBJ1-6	few	CASGPNAGFDSPLHF	TGTGCCAGCGGGCCGAATGCGGGCTTTGATTCACCCCTCCACTTT
NA	TRBV20-1	TRBJ2-5	NA	CSAYRYRRRQYF	TGCAGTGCTTACCGATACCGACGCCGGCAGTACTTC
NA	TRBV20-1	TRBJ2-7	few	CSARDNFGTPPSYEQYF	TGCAGTGCTAGAGACAATTTCGGGACTCCGCCGTCCTACGAGCAGTACTTC
TRBD1	TRBV10-3	TRBJ2-7	few	CAIWQGVSYEQYF	TGTGCCATCTGGCAGGGGGTCTCCTACGAGCAGTACTTC
NA	TRBV27	TRBJ2-1	NA	CASSLTPPRGFDNEQFF	TGTGCCAGCAGCCTTACCCCTCCCCGGGGGTTCGACAATGAGCAGTTCTTC
TRBD2	TRBV24-1	TRBJ2-3	NA	CATSGGSTDTQYF	TGTGCCACCTCCGGGGGGAGCACAGATACGCAGTATTTT
NA	TRBV5-5	TRBJ1-1	once	CASSLKPMSTEAFF	TGTGCCAGCAGCTTAAAACCCATGAGCACTGAAGCTTTCTTT
TRBD1	TRBV3-1	TRBJ2-6	NA	CASSQDPGQRISGANVLTF	TGTGCCAGCAGCCAAGACCCGGGACAGCGGATCTCTGGGGCCAACGTCCTGACTTTC
TRBD1	TRBV20-1	TRBJ1-5	NA	CSAVHRGIDQPQHF	TGCAGTGCTGTTCACAGGGGGATTGATCAGCCCCAGCATTTT
NA	TRBV4-1	TRBJ1-4	NA	CASSQDHRGVEKLFF	TGCGCCAGCAGCCAAGATCATCGAGGTGTTGAAAAACTGTTTTTT
TRBD1	TRBV9	TRBJ2-5	NA	CASSAGTGRTVQYF	TGTGCCAGCAGCGCCGGGACAGGGAGAACCGTGCAGTACTTC
NA	TRBV7-9	TRBJ2-7	few	CASSLAHDEQYF	TGTGCCAGCAGCTTAGCACACGATGAGCAGTACTTC
NA	TRBV9	TRBJ1-2	NA	CASSEVSTGNGYTF	TGTGCCAGCAGCGAAGTTTCGACAGGTAATGGCTACACCTTC
NA	TRBV28	TRBJ2-3	NA	CASDPTSAADTQYF	TGTGCCAGCGACCCAACTTCAGCCGCAGATACGCAGTATTTT
NA	TRBV15	TRBJ1-2	few	CATLKGKGNYGYTF	TGTGCCACCTTAAAGGGTAAAGGGAACTATGGCTACACCTTC
NA	TRBV5-1	TRBJ2-3	NA	CASSLRASGGTDTQYF	TGCGCCAGCAGCTTGCGGGCTAGTGGGGGCACAGATACGCAGTATTTT
TRBD1	TRBV20-1	TRBJ1-1	NA	CSALGQGLTEAFF	TGCAGTGCCTTAGGACAGGGGTTGACTGAAGCTTTCTTT
NA	TRBV20-1	TRBJ1-1	NA	CSAPLGGRTEAFF	TGCAGTGCTCCCTTGGGGGGGAGGACTGAAGCTTTCTTT
NA	TRBV12-3/TRBV12-4	TRBJ1-6	few	CASSSQGGYSPLHF	TGTGCCAGCAGCTCACAGGGTGGTTATTCACCCCTCCACTTT
TRBD2	TRBV12-3/TRBV12-4	TRBJ2-3	few	CASSLSGGISTDTQYF	TGTGCCAGCAGTTTAAGCGGGGGGATTAGCACAGATACGCAGTATTTT
TRBD1	TRBV6-2/TRBV6-3	TRBJ1-2	NA	CASRLPTGGGGGYTF	TGTGCCAGCAGACTCCCGACAGGGGGCGGCGGTGGCTACACCTTC
NA	TRBV4-1	TRBJ1-5	few	CASSQGVGMGDGNQPQHF	TGCGCCAGCAGCCAAGGCGTGGGAATGGGGGATGGGAATCAGCCCCAGCATTTT
NA	TRBV12-3/TRBV12-4	TRBJ1-1	NA	CASSLAPDLPAGTEAFF	TGTGCCAGCAGTTTAGCGCCTGACCTCCCTGCGGGCACTGAAGCTTTCTTT
NA	TRBV20-1	TRBJ2-7	NA	CSASDFLTYNEQYF	TGCAGTGCCTCCGACTTTTTGACCTACAATGAGCAGTACTTC
TRBD1	TRBV3-1	TRBJ2-1	NA	CASSQKKTGTGSNEQFF	TGTGCCAGCAGCCAAAAAAAAACGGGGACAGGGAGTAATGAGCAGTTCTTC
NA	TRBV4-2	TRBJ2-5	NA	CASSQLTLEGEETQYF	TGTGCCAGCAGCCAACTAACCCTAGAGGGAGAAGAGACCCAGTACTTC
TRBD1	TRBV12-3/TRBV12-4	TRBJ1-2	NA	CASSLTPTGGPYGYTF	TGTGCCAGCAGTTTAACGCCGACAGGGGGCCCCTATGGCTACACCTTC
NA	TRBV5-6	TRBJ2-1	NA	CAGSLEGARNEQFF	TGTGCCGGCAGCTTGGAGGGGGCTCGGAATGAGCAGTTCTTC
TRBD2	TRBV6-2/TRBV6-3	TRBJ2-5	few	CASSYQLAGGDQETQYF	TGTGCCAGCAGTTATCAATTAGCGGGGGGAGACCAAGAGACCCAGTACTTC
NA	TRBV5-1	TRBJ2-7	NA	CASSPNARATYEQYF	TGCGCCAGCAGCCCTAATGCCAGGGCTACCTACGAGCAGTACTTC
NA	TRBV6-6	TRBJ2-7	NA	CASSYSPLGRDYEQYF	TGTGCCAGCAGTTACTCTCCCCTGGGCCGAGACTACGAGCAGTACTTC
NA	TRBV12-3/TRBV12-4	TRBJ2-7	few	CASSLNLADYEQYF	TGTGCCAGCAGTCTAAATTTAGCGGACTACGAGCAGTACTTC